The rows below give T cell receptor beta chains drawn from one sample of a study of T cell responses to AZD1222 COVID-19 vaccine. Data came from immunoSEQ multiplex PCR; TCRdb stores just in-frame clones and leaves some out. The sample has around 180,000 clones; approximately 92% are singletons. The source was peripheral blood, collected on day 0 of AZD1222 vaccination. These receptors were collected from an adult in good health. Each CDR3 is given with its conserved first and last residue. D genes are given only for firm matches. Size tells how often a clone was seen (once, few, many) or the class of an expanded clone, and some rows leave it out.

TRBD1,.,TRBJ1-1,TRBV28,CASSTGGSDTEAFF,TGTGCCAGCAGTACAGGGGGTTCGGACACTGAAGCTTTCTTT
.,.,TRBJ2-7,TRBV20-1,CSARGTATYEQYF,TGCAGTGCTCGTGGCACCGCGACCTACGAGCAGTACTTC
.,.,TRBJ1-1,TRBV18,CASSPLVADTEAFF,TGTGCCAGCTCACCCCTAGTAGCGGACACTGAAGCTTTCTTT
TRBD1,.,TRBJ1-5,TRBV18,CASSLRQGGQPQHF,TGTGCCAGCTCACTAAGACAGGGCGGTCAGCCCCAGCATTTT
TRBD2,.,TRBJ2-2,TRBV7-9,CASSSGTSGELFF,TGTGCCAGCAGCTCTGGGACTAGCGGGGAGCTGTTTTTT
.,.,TRBJ1-1,TRBV24-1,CATSDFTRVGTDLMVEAFF,TGTGCCACCAGTGATTTTACGAGGGTTGGCACAGACTTGATGGTGGAAGCTTTCTTT
TRBD1,.,TRBJ1-2,TRBV7-9,CASSFTGGDGYTF,TGTGCCAGCAGCTTTACAGGGGGTGATGGCTACACCTTC
.,once,TRBJ2-2,TRBV11-3,CASSSTDTGELFF,TGTGCCAGCAGCTCAACCGACACCGGGGAGCTGTTTTTT
TRBD1,.,TRBJ1-4,TRBV7-9,CASSVMNLDRAEKLFF,TGTGCCAGCAGCGTAATGAATTTGGACAGGGCGGAAAAACTGTTTTTT
.,.,TRBJ1-4,TRBV5-6,CASSIGQSATNEKLFF,TGTGCCAGCAGCATAGGACAGAGTGCAACTAATGAAAAACTGTTTTTT
.,.,TRBJ2-3,TRBV5-1,CASSLGRGTDTQYF,TGCGCCAGCAGCCTGGGCAGGGGCACAGATACGCAGTATTTT
TRBD1,.,TRBJ1-2,TRBV10-1,CASSESRDSPRGYGYTF,TGCGCCAGCAGTGAGTCTAGGGACAGCCCACGGGGCTATGGCTACACCTTC
.,once,TRBJ2-1,TRBV14,CASSQETSSYNEQFF,TGTGCCAGCAGCCAGGAGACTAGCTCCTACAATGAGCAGTTCTTC
.,.,TRBJ1-5,TRBV18,CASSPTAGEPQHF,TGTGCCAGCTCACCTACCGCGGGGGAGCCCCAGCATTTT
.,.,TRBJ1-2,TRBV18,CASSPGGANYGYTF,TGTGCCAGCTCACCTGGTGGGGCTAACTATGGCTACACCTTC
.,.,TRBJ2-2,TRBV11-3,CASSFLTGELFF,TGTGCCAGCAGCTTTCTTACCGGGGAGCTGTTTTTT
.,.,TRBJ1-4,TRBV19,CASSFVGEKLFF,TGTGCCAGTAGTTTTGTGGGTGAAAAACTGTTTTTT
TRBD2,.,TRBJ2-1,TRBV7-9,CASSLRGLAGSDNEQFF,TGTGCCAGCAGCTTAAGGGGACTAGCGGGGTCTGACAATGAGCAGTTCTTC
TRBD1,.,TRBJ2-1,TRBV2,CATQMGTGQFF,TGTGCCACTCAAATGGGGACAGGGCAGTTCTTC
TRBD1,once,TRBJ1-2,TRBV28,CASKTTGTGVGYGYTF,TGTGCCAGCAAAACAACCGGGACAGGGGTAGGCTATGGCTACACCTTC
TRBD2,once,TRBJ2-3,TRBV27,CASSYGGRYRDTQYF,TGTGCCAGCTCCTACGGCGGGAGATACCGAGATACGCAGTATTTT
TRBD2,.,TRBJ2-5,TRBV7-2,CASSPLLAGAGETQYF,TGTGCCAGCAGCCCGCTTCTAGCGGGGGCGGGGGAGACCCAGTACTTC
TRBD1,.,TRBJ1-1,TRBV7-9,CASSPTGTGPTEAFF,TGTGCCAGCAGCCCAACCGGGACAGGTCCCACTGAAGCTTTCTTT
TRBD1,.,TRBJ1-5,TRBV7-2,CASSGQEGQPQHF,TGTGCCAGCAGCGGACAGGAAGGTCAGCCCCAGCATTTT
.,few,TRBJ1-1,TRBV6-5,CASIGAGMNTEAFF,TGTGCCAGCATAGGGGCAGGGATGAACACTGAAGCTTTCTTT
.,.,TRBJ1-5,TRBV9,CASSVGKVGQPQHF,TGTGCCAGCAGCGTAGGGAAGGTAGGACAGCCCCAGCATTTT
.,.,TRBJ1-5,TRBV19,CASSKLAGNQPQHF,TGTGCCAGTAGTAAGCTTGCCGGCAATCAGCCCCAGCATTTT
TRBD1,.,TRBJ2-7,TRBV10-2,CASSPGQAYEQYF,TGCGCCAGCAGTCCGGGACAGGCCTACGAGCAGTACTTC
.,.,TRBJ1-5,TRBV19,CASSIGQGNQPQHF,TGTGCCAGTAGTATTGGTCAGGGCAATCAGCCCCAGCATTTT
.,.,TRBJ1-1,TRBV4-3,CASSQDRVGTEAFF,TGCGCCAGCAGCCAAGACAGGGTTGGCACTGAAGCTTTCTTT
TRBD2,.,TRBJ2-3,TRBV5-1,CASSPGGANADTQYF,TGCGCCAGCAGCCCCGGGGGGGCCAACGCAGATACGCAGTATTTT
TRBD1,.,TRBJ1-2,TRBV5-1,CASSLATGTGYGYTF,TGCGCCAGCAGCTTAGCCACCGGGACAGGCTATGGCTACACCTTC
TRBD1,.,TRBJ1-2,TRBV7-2,CASSYYRQGGNYGYTF,TGTGCCAGCAGCTATTATAGACAGGGGGGTAACTATGGCTACACCTTC
TRBD1,.,TRBJ1-2,TRBV9,CASSVDRGYGYTF,TGTGCCAGCAGCGTAGACAGGGGGTATGGCTACACCTTC
.,once,TRBJ2-1,TRBV12-3/TRBV12-4,CASSLGNEQFF,TGTGCCAGCAGTCTTGGGAATGAGCAGTTCTTC
.,.,TRBJ1-3,TRBV7-6,CASSLFSGSGNTIYF,TGTGCCAGCAGCTTATTTAGTGGCTCTGGAAACACCATATATTTT
.,.,TRBJ1-6,TRBV28,CASTLGRYSPLHF,TGTGCCAGCACCTTGGGGCGGTATTCACCCCTCCACTTT
TRBD2,.,TRBJ2-2,TRBV5-4,CASSLMREAITGELFF,TGTGCCAGCAGCTTGATGCGGGAGGCCATCACCGGGGAGCTGTTTTTT
.,once,TRBJ2-1,TRBV4-1,CASSQEPAEANYNEQFF,TGCGCCAGCAGCCAAGAACCCGCGGAAGCCAACTACAATGAGCAGTTCTTC
TRBD2,.,TRBJ2-7,TRBV7-9,CASSTTSGAPSEQYF,TGTGCCAGCAGCACAACTAGCGGGGCTCCCTCCGAGCAGTACTTC
TRBD2,.,TRBJ2-1,TRBV27,CASSSGLAGYNEQFF,TGTGCCAGCAGTTCGGGACTAGCGGGCTACAATGAGCAGTTCTTC
TRBD1,.,TRBJ1-2,TRBV6-5,CASSYSIPGGNGYTF,TGTGCCAGCAGTTACTCGATACCAGGGGGGAATGGCTACACCTTC
.,.,TRBJ1-1,TRBV28,CASSLAGPPAEAFF,TGTGCCAGCAGTTTAGCGGGCCCCCCCGCTGAAGCTTTCTTT
TRBD2,.,TRBJ2-1,TRBV5-1,CASSLGLAGLGGSYNEQFF,TGCGCCAGCAGCTTGGGGCTAGCGGGCCTGGGGGGGAGCTACAATGAGCAGTTCTTC
.,.,TRBJ1-3,TRBV10-3,CAISESGNTIYF,TGTGCCATCAGTGAGTCAGGAAACACCATATATTTT
.,.,TRBJ2-1,TRBV19,CASTRRNRYNEQFF,TGTGCCAGTACCCGGAGGAACCGATACAATGAGCAGTTCTTC
.,.,TRBJ2-1,TRBV27,CASSFRVYNEQFF,TGTGCCAGCAGTTTTAGGGTTTACAATGAGCAGTTCTTC
TRBD2,once,TRBJ2-2,TRBV6-6,CASSLTRGVVAGELFF,TGTGCCAGCAGTTTGACGCGGGGGGTTGTAGCCGGGGAGCTGTTTTTT
.,.,TRBJ1-4,TRBV28,CASSEDGLNEKLFF,TGTGCCAGCTCGGAGGACGGACTGAATGAAAAACTGTTTTTT
.,.,TRBJ1-1,TRBV27,CASSFLGGVNTEAFF,TGTGCCAGCAGTTTTTTGGGGGGGGTGAACACTGAAGCTTTCTTT
.,few,TRBJ1-2,TRBV4-1,CASSQDLRATGYTF,TGCGCCAGCAGCCAAGATTTGAGGGCCACTGGCTACACCTTC
.,.,TRBJ1-1,TRBV5-6,CASSFGLMNTEAFF,TGTGCCAGCAGCTTTGGACTCATGAACACTGAAGCTTTCTTT
.,.,TRBJ2-1,TRBV27,CASSSRQHNEQFF,TGTGCCAGCAGTTCCCGACAGCACAATGAGCAGTTCTTC
.,.,TRBJ1-1,TRBV9,CASSGGGVPEAFF,TGTGCCAGCAGCGGCGGCGGGGTACCTGAAGCTTTCTTT
.,.,TRBJ1-2,TRBV5-4,CASSLDPGADYGYTF,TGTGCCAGCAGCTTGGATCCAGGGGCTGACTATGGCTACACCTTC
.,.,TRBJ1-2,TRBV27,CASSLSDSHYGYTF,TGTGCCAGCAGTTTATCCGACAGCCACTATGGCTACACCTTC
.,.,TRBJ1-5,TRBV27,CASGGGYSNQPQHF,TGTGCCAGTGGGGGGGGATATAGCAATCAGCCCCAGCATTTT
TRBD1,.,TRBJ2-3,TRBV29-1,CSVEGQGAGDTQYF,TGCAGCGTCGAGGGACAGGGGGCTGGAGATACGCAGTATTTT
.,.,TRBJ1-2,TRBV11-2,CASSFSGKGLGVYGYTF,TGTGCCAGCAGCTTTTCTGGGAAGGGGCTCGGGGTCTATGGCTACACCTTC
.,.,TRBJ2-1,TRBV4-2,CASSLGGGTNEQFF,TGTGCCAGCAGCTTAGGGGGGGGGACTAATGAGCAGTTCTTC